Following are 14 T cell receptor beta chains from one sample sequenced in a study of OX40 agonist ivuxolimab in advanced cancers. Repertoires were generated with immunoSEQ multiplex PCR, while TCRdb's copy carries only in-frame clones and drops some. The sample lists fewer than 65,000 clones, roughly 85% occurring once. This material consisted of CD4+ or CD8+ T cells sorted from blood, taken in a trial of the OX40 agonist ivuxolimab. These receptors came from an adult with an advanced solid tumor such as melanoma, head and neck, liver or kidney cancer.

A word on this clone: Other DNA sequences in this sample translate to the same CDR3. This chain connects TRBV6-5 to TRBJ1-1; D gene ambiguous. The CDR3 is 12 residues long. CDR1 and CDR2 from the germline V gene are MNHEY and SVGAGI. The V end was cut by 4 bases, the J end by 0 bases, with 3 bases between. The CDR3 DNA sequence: TGTGCCAGCAGTTCGGTGAACACTGAAGCTTTCTTT. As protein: CASSSVNTEAFF.

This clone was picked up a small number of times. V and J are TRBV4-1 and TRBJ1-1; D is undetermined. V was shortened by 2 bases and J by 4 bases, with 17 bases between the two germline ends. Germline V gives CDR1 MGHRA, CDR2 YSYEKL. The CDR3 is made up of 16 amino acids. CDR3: CASSQPRLTKGTEAFF. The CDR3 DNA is TGCGCCAGCAGCCAACCCCGGCTAACTAAGGGCACTGAAGCTTTCTTT.

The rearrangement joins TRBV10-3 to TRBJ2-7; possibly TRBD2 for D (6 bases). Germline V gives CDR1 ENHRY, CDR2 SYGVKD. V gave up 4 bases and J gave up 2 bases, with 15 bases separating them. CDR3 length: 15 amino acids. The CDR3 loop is CAISAEREVTYEQYF. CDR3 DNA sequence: TGTGCCATCAGTGCCGAGAGGGAGGTAACCTACGAGCAGTACTTC.

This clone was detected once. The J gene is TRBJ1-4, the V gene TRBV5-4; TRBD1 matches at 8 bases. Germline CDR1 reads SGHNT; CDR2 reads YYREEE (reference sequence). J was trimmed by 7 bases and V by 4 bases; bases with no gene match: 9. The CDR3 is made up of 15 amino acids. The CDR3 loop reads CASSRGGTGGEKLFF. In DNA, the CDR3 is TGTGCCAGCAGCCGGGGGGGGACAGGTGGTGAAAAACTGTTTTTT.

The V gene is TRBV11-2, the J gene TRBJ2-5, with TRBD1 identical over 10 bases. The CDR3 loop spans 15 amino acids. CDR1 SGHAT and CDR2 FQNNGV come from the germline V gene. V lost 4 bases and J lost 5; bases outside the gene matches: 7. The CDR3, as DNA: TGTGCCAGCAGCTCGCGACAGGGGGCGGGGGAGACCCAGTACTTC. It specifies CASSSRQGAGETQYF.

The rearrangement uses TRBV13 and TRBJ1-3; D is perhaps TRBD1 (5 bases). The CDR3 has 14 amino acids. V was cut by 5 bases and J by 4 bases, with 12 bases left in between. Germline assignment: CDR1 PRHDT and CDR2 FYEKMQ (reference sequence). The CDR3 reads CASSLVGEGNTIYF. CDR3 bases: TGTGCCAGCAGCCTCGTGGGGGAAGGAAACACCATATATTTT.

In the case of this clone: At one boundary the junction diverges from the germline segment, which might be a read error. CDR3 amino acids: CASSLGTGGIETQYF. CDR3 DNA sequence: TGTGCTAGCAGCTTAGGGACAGGGGGGATAGAGACCCAGTACTTC. The J gene is TRBJ2-5, the V gene TRBV7-7; 11 bases agree with TRBD1. The CDR3 is made up of 15 amino acids. CDR1 and CDR2 (germline): SSHAT, FNYEAQ (reference sequence). Full variable domain (missing parts from reference TRBV7-7 and TRBJ2-5): GAGVSQSPRYKVTKRGQDVTLRCDPISSHATLYWYQQALGQGPEFLTYFNYEAQPDKSGLPSDRFSAERPEGSISTLTIQRTEQRDSAMYRCASSLGTGGIETQYFGPGTRLLVL.

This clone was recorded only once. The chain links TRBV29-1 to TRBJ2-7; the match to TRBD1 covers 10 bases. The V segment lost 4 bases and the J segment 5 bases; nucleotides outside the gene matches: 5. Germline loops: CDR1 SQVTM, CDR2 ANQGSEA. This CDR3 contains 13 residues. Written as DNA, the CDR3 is TGCAGCGTTGGGGACAGGGGAAGGGACGAGCAGTACTTC. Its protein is CSVGDRGRDEQYF.

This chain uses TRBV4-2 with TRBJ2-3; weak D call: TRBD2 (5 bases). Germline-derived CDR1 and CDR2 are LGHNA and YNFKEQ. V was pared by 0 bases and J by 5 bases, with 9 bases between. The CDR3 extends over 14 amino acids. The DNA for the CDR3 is TGTGCCAGCAGCCAAGATTCGGGGAGAGATACGCAGTATTTT. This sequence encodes CASSQDSGRDTQYF.

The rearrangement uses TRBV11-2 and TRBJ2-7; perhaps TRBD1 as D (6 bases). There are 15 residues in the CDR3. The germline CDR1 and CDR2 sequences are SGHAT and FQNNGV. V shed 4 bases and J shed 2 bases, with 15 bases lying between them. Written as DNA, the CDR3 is TGTGCCAGCAGCTCCCCCCGGGACACCGCCTACGAGCAGTACTTC. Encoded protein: CASSSPRDTAYEQYF.

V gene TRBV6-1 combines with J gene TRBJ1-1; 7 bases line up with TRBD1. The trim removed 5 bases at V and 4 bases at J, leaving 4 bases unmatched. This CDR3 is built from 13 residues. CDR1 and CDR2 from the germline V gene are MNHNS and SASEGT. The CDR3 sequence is CASSPQGFTEAFF. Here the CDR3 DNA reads TGTGCCAGCAGTCCACAGGGGTTCACTGAAGCTTTCTTT.

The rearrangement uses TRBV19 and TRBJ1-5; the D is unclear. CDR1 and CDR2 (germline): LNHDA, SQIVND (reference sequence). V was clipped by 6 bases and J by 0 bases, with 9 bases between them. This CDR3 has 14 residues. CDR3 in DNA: TGTGCCAGTAGGGATCAAAGTAGCAATCAGCCCCAGCATTTT. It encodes CASRDQSSNQPQHF. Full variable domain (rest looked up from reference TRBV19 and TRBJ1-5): DGGITQSPKYLFRKEGQNVTLSCEQNLNHDAMYWYRQDPGQGLRLIYYSQIVNDFQKGDIAEGYSVSREKKESFPLTVTSAQKNPTAFYLCASRDQSSNQPQHFGDGTRLSIL.

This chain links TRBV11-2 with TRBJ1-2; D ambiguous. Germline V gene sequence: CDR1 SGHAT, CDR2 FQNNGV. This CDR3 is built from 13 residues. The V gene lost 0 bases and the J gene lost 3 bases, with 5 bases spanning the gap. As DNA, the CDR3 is TGTGCCAGCAGCTTAGATAGGTACTATGGCTACACCTTC. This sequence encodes CASSLDRYYGYTF.

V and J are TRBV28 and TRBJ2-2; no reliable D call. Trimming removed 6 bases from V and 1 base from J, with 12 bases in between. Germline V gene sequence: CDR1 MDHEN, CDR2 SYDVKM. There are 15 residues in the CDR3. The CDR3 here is CASSARTVNTGELFF. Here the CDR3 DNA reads TGTGCCAGCAGCGCCCGGACGGTGAACACCGGGGAGCTGTTTTTT. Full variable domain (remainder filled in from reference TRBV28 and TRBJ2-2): DVKVTQSSRYLVKRTGEKVFLECVQDMDHENMFWYRQDPGLGLRLIYFSYDVKMKEKGDIPEGYSVSREKKERFSLILESASTNQTSMYLCASSARTVNTGELFFGEGSRLTVL.